These T cell receptor beta chains were read from a single sample in a study of blood T cell repertoires in COVID-19. Profiling relied on immunoSEQ multiplex PCR, and the TCRdb table lists in-frame clones only, not all of them. The data contain around 240,000 clones, 80% to 90% of them seen just once; the ten biggest clones take up around 2%. Sequenced input: PBMCs or T cells enriched from blood (not recorded which). The receptors come from a woman aged 50 to 60 who had recovered from COVID-19. Both conserved end residues are part of each CDR3. The order of the fields is V gene, D gene, CDR3 length, J gene, clone size, CDR3 DNA, CDR3 protein. The D gene is left open where the match is weak. Clone size is shown for a subset of rows, as once, few, many or a class of expanded clone.

TRBV5-8	TRBD1	14	TRBJ2-7	once	TGTGCCAGCAGCTTTGACAGGGGGCAGCGCGAGCAGTACTTC	CASSFDRGQREQYF
TRBV28	TRBD1	19	TRBJ2-2	NA	TGTGCCAGCAGCCCCAGTGGACAGGGGGTGGGAATAGGCGCCGGGGAGCTGTTTTTT	CASSPSGQGVGIGAGELFF
TRBV5-1	NA	16	TRBJ1-1	NA	TGCGCCAGCAGCTTGGGACAGTCGGTATCGAGCACTGAAGCTTTCTTT	CASSLGQSVSSTEAFF
TRBV6-1	NA	14	TRBJ2-7	NA	TGTGCCAGCAGTGAATACAGGGCCCGCCTCGAGCAGTACTTC	CASSEYRARLEQYF
TRBV28	NA	15	TRBJ2-7	NA	TGTGCCAGCAGTCCCTCACATGAATCACCCTACGAGCAGTACTTC	CASSPSHESPYEQYF
TRBV15	TRBD2	19	TRBJ2-3	few	TGTGCCACCAGCAGAGATCCTCCGGGACTAGCGGTATCCACAGATACGCAGTATTTT	CATSRDPPGLAVSTDTQYF
TRBV6-6	NA	14	TRBJ1-5	once	TGTGCCAGCAGTTACATGGAACGCGGTCAGCCCCAGCATTTT	CASSYMERGQPQHF
TRBV5-1	TRBD2	16	TRBJ2-1	NA	TGCGCCAGCAGCCTCGACCCCGCGGGAGTGAGCAATGAGCAGTTCTTC	CASSLDPAGVSNEQFF
TRBV2	NA	13	TRBJ1-4	NA	TGTGCCAGCAGCCGGGGGAGGAATGAAAAACTGTTTTTT	CASSRGRNEKLFF
TRBV18	NA	13	TRBJ2-7	once	TGTGCCAGCTCACCAATAGCATACTACGAGCAGTACTTC	CASSPIAYYEQYF